The 20 T cell receptor beta chains listed next were all sequenced from one sample in a study of radiation and T cells in renal cell carcinoma. Measured with immunoSEQ multiplex PCR; TCRdb has only the in-frame clones, and not every one. The table lists approximately 150,000 clones, around 88% of them singletons. Stated time point: blood 4 weeks post-SBRT, at nephrectomy. Treatment indicated: 15 Gy SBRT to primary tumor, nephrectomy 4 weeks later. The sample here was blood, taken from a patient whose treatment included radiotherapy and nephrectomy. These receptors came from a woman aged 45-59 years with renal cell carcinoma.

As DNA, the CDR3 is TGTGCCAGCAGGGGGGACAGCTATGGCTACACCTTC. Protein product: CASRGDSYGYTF. This chain uses TRBV2 with TRBJ1-2, with 7 positions matching TRBD1. The J segment lost 4 bases and the V segment lost 6 bases, leaving 2 bases of the junction unmatched. The CDR3 extends over 12 amino acids. CDR1 is SNHLY, CDR2 FYNNEI, per germline.

The chain combines TRBV5-4 with TRBJ2-3; D call uncertain. The V end lost 0 bases, the J end lost 4 bases, and 0 bases lay between the germline ends. The length of the CDR3 is 11 residues. Germline CDR1 SGHNT, CDR2 YYREEE (reference sequence). As DNA, the CDR3 is TGTGCCAGCAGCTTGGCAGATACGCAGTATTTT. Translation: CASSLADTQYF. The entire variable domain, with the rest obtained from reference TRBV5-4 and TRBJ2-3, is as follows: ETGVTQSPTHLIKTRGQQVTLRCSSQSGHNTVSWYQQALGQGPQFIFQYYREEENGRGNFPPRFSGLQFPNYSSELNVNALELDDSALYLCASSLADTQYFGPGTRLTVL.

This clone was found a few times. The chain recombines TRBV2 with TRBJ2-2, with 7 nucleotides matching TRBD2. Trimming took 6 bases from V and 3 from J; bases not matched to a gene: 7. CDR3 length equals 15 residues. Germline CDR1 SNHLY, CDR2 FYNNEI. The CDR3 DNA reads TGTGCCAGCAGCGAGCGGGGAGTCGACACCGGGGAGCTGTTTTTT. Its translation: CASSERGVDTGELFF.

V is TRBV7-9 and J is TRBJ2-3; D gene unclear. The CDR3 length is 12 residues. Germline loops: CDR1 SEHNR, CDR2 FQNEAQ (reference sequence). V shed 5 bases and J shed 7 bases, with 10 bases lying between them. CDR3 DNA sequence: TGTGCCAGCAGCCCTACTACCAATACGCAGTATTTT. Its protein product is CASSPTTNTQYF.

The chain uses TRBV4-3 and TRBJ1-1; maybe TRBD1 (5 bases). The germline V gene encodes CDR1 LGHNA and CDR2 YSLEER. The CDR3 is made up of 17 amino acids. V lost 4 bases and J lost 0, with 18 bases in between. The CDR3 protein is CASSLDSLGGMNTEAFF. CDR3 nucleotide sequence: TGCGCCAGCAGCCTCGACAGCCTTGGGGGGATGAACACTGAAGCTTTCTTT.

This chain joins TRBV5-5 and TRBJ1-2; the match to TRBD1 covers 10 bases. Trimming at V came to 0 bases and at J to 7 bases, leaving 6 bases not matched to a gene. CDR1 SGHKS and CDR2 YYEKEE come from the germline V gene (reference sequence). This CDR3 spans 15 amino acids. This CDR3 is CASSLGQGAVGGYTF. Written as DNA, the CDR3 is TGTGCCAGCAGCTTGGGACAGGGGGCGGTTGGTGGCTACACCTTC.

The chain employs TRBV11-3 and TRBJ1-4; TRBD1 agrees at 10 bases. V lost 5 bases, J lost 8 bases, and 11 bases stayed unmatched. Germline lookup yields CDR1 SGHNT and CDR2 YENEEA. The CDR3 is 16 amino acids. The CDR3 coding sequence is TGTGCCAGCAGCAATTCCGGGACAGGGGTTTGGGAAAAACTGTTTTTT. Translation: CASSNSGTGVWEKLFF. Using reference TRBV11-3 and TRBJ1-4 for the parts outside the CDR3, the full variable domain is EAGVVQSPRYKIIEKKQPVAFWCNPISGHNTLYWYLQNLGQGPELLIRYENEEAVDDSQLPKDRFSAERLKGVDSTLKIQPAELGDSAVYLCASSNSGTGVWEKLFFGSGTQLSVL.

This clone occurred once. The chain combines TRBV29-1 with TRBJ1-3; the match to TRBD1 covers 9 bases. Germline assignment: CDR1 SQVTM and CDR2 ANQGSEA. V shed 6 bases, J shed 0 bases, and the junction held 6 bases outside the gene matches. CDR3 size: 15 residues. CDR3 in amino acids: CSVRWGQGSGNTIYF. In DNA form, the CDR3 reads TGCAGCGTCCGGTGGGGACAGGGCTCTGGAAACACCATATATTTT.

The chain employs TRBV7-9 and TRBJ2-7; D gene ambiguous. The V end lost 1 base, the J end lost 7 bases, and 17 bases lay between the germline ends. CDR1 SEHNR and CDR2 FQNEAQ come from the germline V gene (reference sequence). CDR3 length equals 15 residues. CDR3 in DNA: TGTGCCAGCAGCTTAGATGGGATTTTATCTAGAGAGCAGTACTTC. Its translation is CASSLDGILSREQYF. Complete variable domain (other parts from reference TRBV7-9 and TRBJ2-7): DTGVSQNPRHKITKRGQNVTFRCDPISEHNRLYWYRQTLGQGPEFLTYFQNEAQLEKSRLLSDRFSAERPKGSFSTLEIQRTEQGDSAMYLCASSLDGILSREQYFGPGTRLTVT.

This sequence joins TRBV28 and TRBJ2-3; 8 bases fit TRBD2. The trim removed 5 bases at V and 5 bases at J, leaving 6 bases unmatched. Germline lookup yields CDR1 MDHEN and CDR2 SYDVKM. The length of the CDR3 is 14 residues. The CDR3 DNA sequence: TGTGCCAGCAGTCGAAGCGGGAGTGGAGATACGCAGTATTTT. This sequence encodes CASSRSGSGDTQYF.

The chain couples TRBV15 to TRBJ2-4; TRBD1 aligns across 9 bases. The trim removed 6 bases at V and 5 bases at J, leaving 11 bases unmatched. There are 16 residues in the CDR3. CDR1 and CDR2 from the germline V gene are LNHNV and YYDKDF (reference sequence). As DNA, the CDR3 is TGTGCCACCAGAGTAGCCGGGACAGGGTTTCAAAACATTCAGTACTTC. Protein: CATRVAGTGFQNIQYF. Together with reference TRBV15 and TRBJ2-4, the CDR3 gives the full variable domain: DAMVIQNPRYQVTQFGKPVTLSCSQTLNHNVMYWYQQKSSQAPKLLFHYYDKDFNNEADTPDNFQSRRPNTSFCFLDIRSPGLGDTAMYLCATRVAGTGFQNIQYFGAGTRLSVL.

This clone was observed a single time. Within the sample, other DNA sequences also encode this same CDR3. The chain uses TRBV5-8 and TRBJ2-7, with D hard to call. Germline CDR1 SGHTS, CDR2 YDEGEE. The CDR3 consists of 13 residues. V was clipped by 2 bases and J by 2 bases, with 8 bases between them. The CDR3 sequence is CASSLGRTYEQYF. CDR3 in DNA: TGTGCCAGCAGCTTAGGACGGACCTACGAGCAGTACTTC. The entire variable domain, with the rest obtained from reference TRBV5-8 and TRBJ2-7, is as follows: EAGVTQSPTHLIKTRGQQATLRCSPISGHTSVYWYQQALGLGLQFLLWYDEGEERNRGNFPPRFSGRQFPNYSSELNVNALELEDSALYLCASSLGRTYEQYFGPGTRLTVT.

DNA of the CDR3: TGTGCCAGCAATCCGACCCCTCGAGATACGCAGTATTTT. It encodes CASNPTPRDTQYF. The rearrangement joins TRBV6-6 to TRBJ2-3, with D unresolved. The CDR3 extends over 13 amino acids. V lost 7 bases and J lost 5, with 13 bases in between. CDR1 MNHNY and CDR2 SVGAGI come from the germline V gene (reference sequence).

The chain recombines TRBV7-6 with TRBJ2-7; TRBD2 matches at 12 bases. The length of the CDR3 is 20 residues. The V gene end was trimmed by 5 bases and the J gene end by 0 bases; junction bases not matched to a gene: 17. Looked up from germline, CDR1 is SGHVS and CDR2 is FNYEAQ. The CDR3 here is CASSRSQGGLAGGSSYEQYF. The CDR3 region has the DNA TGTGCCAGCAGCCGAAGTCAAGGGGGGCTAGCGGGAGGGAGCTCCTACGAGCAGTACTTC.

This rearrangement joins TRBV28 to TRBJ2-1; the match to TRBD2 covers 10 bases. Germline V CDR1 and CDR2: MDHEN, SYDVKM. The CDR3 loop spans 18 amino acids. V lost 6 bases to trimming and J lost 8 bases; unmatched junction nucleotides: 19. CDR3 region: CASRLGASGRSIGHEQFF. The CDR3 DNA reads TGTGCCAGCAGACTGGGGGCTAGCGGGAGATCGATCGGTCATGAGCAGTTCTTC. Full variable domain (remainder filled in from reference TRBV28 and TRBJ2-1): DVKVTQSSRYLVKRTGEKVFLECVQDMDHENMFWYRQDPGLGLRLIYFSYDVKMKEKGDIPEGYSVSREKKERFSLILESASTNQTSMYLCASRLGASGRSIGHEQFFGPGTRLTVL.

This rearrangement joins TRBV5-4 to TRBJ2-7, with TRBD2 as a possible D gene (6 bases). Germline values: CDR1 SGHNT, CDR2 YYREEE (reference sequence). V dropped 3 bases and J dropped 3 bases, with 16 bases sitting between them. CDR3 size: 15 residues. CDR3 amino acids: CASSYGTEVLYEQYF. CDR3 coding DNA: TGTGCCAGCAGCTACGGGACTGAGGTCCTCTACGAGCAGTACTTC.

The chain carries TRBV5-6 and TRBJ1-5, with 8 nucleotides matching TRBD1. The CDR3 is made up of 15 amino acids. Trimming cost V 0 bases and J 2 bases; bases outside gene matches: 1. CDR1 SGHDT and CDR2 YYEEEE come from the germline V gene. The CDR3 DNA reads TGTGCCAGCAGCTTGGCACAGGGGGGCAATCAGCCCCAGCATTTT. It yields the protein CASSLAQGGNQPQHF.

The chain has TRBV7-2 and TRBJ1-1; perhaps TRBD1 as D (6 bases). Per the germline V gene, CDR1 is SGHTA and CDR2 is FQGNSA. The CDR3 contains 15 residues. V was pared by 9 bases and J by 3 bases, with 20 bases between. Here the CDR3 DNA reads TGTGCCAGTCCCTGGGGGGGGGCGCTGTACACTGAAGCTTTCTTT. Translated, it gives CASPWGGALYTEAFF.

The chain links TRBV6-5 to TRBJ1-3; perhaps TRBD1 as D (5 bases). Germline values: CDR1 MNHEY, CDR2 SVGAGI. This CDR3 is 15 amino acids long. The ends were cut back, 4 bases at V and 1 base at J, with 11 bases in the middle. For the CDR3, the DNA is TGTGCCAGCAGTTTAGATTCAGGGTCTGGAAACACCATATATTTT. It is translated as CASSLDSGSGNTIYF.

The genes are TRBV7-9 and TRBJ1-2; 7 positions agree with TRBD1. CDR1 is SEHNR and CDR2 is FQNEAQ in the germline V gene (reference sequence). This CDR3 spans 16 amino acids. Trimming took 1 base from V and 3 from J; bases not matched to a gene: 8. This CDR3 is CASSLEGRGFDYGYTF. CDR3 DNA: TGTGCCAGCAGCTTAGAGGGCAGGGGGTTCGACTATGGCTACACCTTC.